This TCR beta chain was profiled in a study of cytomegalovirus exposure and HLA in healthy donors. Study at large: An early release of data contained 75 million to 90 million unique TCRs, which came from HLA-typed donors.

Comments on this clone: Its antigen remains unidentified.

Germline CDR1 SQVTM, CDR2 ANQGSEA. V was pared by 7 bases and J by 5 bases, with 14 bases of the junction left unmatched. The CDR3 sequence is 15 residues long. The PCR had 60 Vbeta and 13 Jbeta primers. Repertoires were generated with immunoSEQ multiplex PCR, while TCRdb's copy carries only in-frame clones and drops some. The repertoire holds approximately 90,000 clones, roughly 80% seen once, with roughly 2% in the top ten. Study conclusions and caveats: A classifier reportedly called cytomegalovirus status with high sensitivity and specificity.

The chain recombines TRBV29-1 with TRBJ2-5; 9 positions match TRBD2. This TCR came from a boy between 10 and 17 years old in good health and CMV-seronegative. The sequenced sample was PBMCs. CDR3 residues: CSAIKGLAHRETQYF. The CDR3 DNA follows: TGCAGCGCTATAAAAGGACTAGCGCATAGGGAGACCCAGTACTTC.